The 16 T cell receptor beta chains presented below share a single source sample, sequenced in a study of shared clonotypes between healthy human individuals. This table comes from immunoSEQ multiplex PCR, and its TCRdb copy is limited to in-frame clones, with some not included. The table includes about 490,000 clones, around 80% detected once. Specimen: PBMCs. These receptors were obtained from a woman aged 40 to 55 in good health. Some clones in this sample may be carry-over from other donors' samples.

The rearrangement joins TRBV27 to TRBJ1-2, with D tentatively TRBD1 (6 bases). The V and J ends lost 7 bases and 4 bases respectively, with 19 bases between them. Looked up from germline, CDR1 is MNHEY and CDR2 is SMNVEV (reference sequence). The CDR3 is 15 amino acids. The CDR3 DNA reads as TGTGCCAGCAACCCGACCCACGGGACATCCTATGGCTACACCTTC. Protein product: CASNPTHGTSYGYTF.

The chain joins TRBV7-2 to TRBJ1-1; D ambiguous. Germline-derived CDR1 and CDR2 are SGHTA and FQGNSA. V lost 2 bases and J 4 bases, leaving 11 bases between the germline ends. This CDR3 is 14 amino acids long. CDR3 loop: CASSLTVGGTEAFF. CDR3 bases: TGTGCCAGCAGCTTAACCGTCGGCGGCACTGAAGCTTTCTTT.

In DNA, the CDR3 is TGTGCCAGCAGTTTTACAACTAATGAAAAACTGTTTTTT. This sequence encodes CASSFTTNEKLFF. The gene calls are TRBV6-1 and TRBJ1-4, with D hard to call. Trimming took off 5 bases at V and 0 bases at J, with 4 bases between the two ends. Germline lookup yields CDR1 MNHNS and CDR2 SASEGT. The length of the CDR3 is 13 residues.

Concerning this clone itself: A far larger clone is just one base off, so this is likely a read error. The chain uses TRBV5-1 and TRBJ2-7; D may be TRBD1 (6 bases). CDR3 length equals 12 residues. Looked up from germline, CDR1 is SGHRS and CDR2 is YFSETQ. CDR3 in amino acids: CSSSSQGWGQYF. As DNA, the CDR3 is TGCTCCAGCAGTTCACAGGGATGGGGGCAGTACTTC.

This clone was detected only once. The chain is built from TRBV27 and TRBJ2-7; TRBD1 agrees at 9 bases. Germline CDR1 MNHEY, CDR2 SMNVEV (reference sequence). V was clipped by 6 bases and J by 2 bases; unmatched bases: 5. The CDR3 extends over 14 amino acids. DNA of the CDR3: TGTGCCAGCAGCGCCGGGACAGGGACCTACGAGCAGTACTTC. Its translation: CASSAGTGTYEQYF.

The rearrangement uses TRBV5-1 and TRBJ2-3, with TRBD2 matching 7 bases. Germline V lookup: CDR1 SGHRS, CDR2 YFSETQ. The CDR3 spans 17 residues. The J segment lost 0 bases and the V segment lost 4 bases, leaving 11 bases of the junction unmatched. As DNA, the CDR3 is TGCGCCAGCAGCCGTCTGGGGGAGGGCCGGAGCACAGATACGCAGTATTTT. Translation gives CASSRLGEGRSTDTQYF. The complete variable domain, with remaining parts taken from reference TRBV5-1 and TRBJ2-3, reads KAGVTQTPRYLIKTRGQQVTLSCSPISGHRSVSWYQQTPGQGLQFLFEYFSETQRNKGNFPGRFSGRQFSNSRSEMNVSTLELGDSALYLCASSRLGEGRSTDTQYFGPGTRLTVL.

DNA for the CDR3: TGCGCCAGCAGCCAAGAGGCGTATGGAAACACTGAAGCTTTCTTT. Translated: CASSQEAYGNTEAFF. The rearrangement uses TRBV4-3 and TRBJ1-1; unclear D gene. Germline V CDR1 and CDR2: LGHNA, YSLEER. CDR3 size: 15 residues. Trimming left V 0 bases short and J 2 bases short, with 10 bases between.

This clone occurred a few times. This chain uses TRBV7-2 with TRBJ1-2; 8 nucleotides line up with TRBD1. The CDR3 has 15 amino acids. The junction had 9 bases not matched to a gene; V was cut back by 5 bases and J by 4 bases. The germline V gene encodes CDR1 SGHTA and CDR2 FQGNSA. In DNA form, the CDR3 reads TGTGCCAGCAGCCAACAATCTACAGGGGGCTATGGCTACACCTTC. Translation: CASSQQSTGGYGYTF.

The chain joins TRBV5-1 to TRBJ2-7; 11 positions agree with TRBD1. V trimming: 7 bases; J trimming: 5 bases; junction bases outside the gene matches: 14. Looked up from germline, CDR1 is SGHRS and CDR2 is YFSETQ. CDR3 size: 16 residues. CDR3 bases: TGCGCCAGCTTACCTGGTCCCGGACAGGGGGCCCACGAGCAGTACTTC. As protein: CASLPGPGQGAHEQYF.

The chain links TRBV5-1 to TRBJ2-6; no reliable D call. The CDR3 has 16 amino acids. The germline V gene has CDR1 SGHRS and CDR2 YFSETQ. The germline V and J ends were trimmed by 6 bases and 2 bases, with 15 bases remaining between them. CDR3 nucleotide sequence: TGCGCCAGCACCCCGAACTTGGACGCTGGGGCCAACGTCCTGACTTTC. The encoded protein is CASTPNLDAGANVLTF.

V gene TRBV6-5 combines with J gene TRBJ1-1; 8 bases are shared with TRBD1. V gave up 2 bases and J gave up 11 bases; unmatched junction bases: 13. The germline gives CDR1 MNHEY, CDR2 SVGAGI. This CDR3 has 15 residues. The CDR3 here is CASSYPIQGARGAFF. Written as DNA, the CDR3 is TGTGCCAGCAGTTACCCAATTCAGGGGGCGAGGGGGGCTTTCTTT.

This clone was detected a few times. The CDR3 reads CASSPRDIQETQYF. DNA of the CDR3: TGTGCCAGCAGCCCTCGGGACATTCAAGAGACCCAGTACTTC. The chain recombines TRBV21-1 with TRBJ2-5; TRBD1 is the table's D call and was not checked against the DNA. TRBV21-1 is a pseudogene segment. This CDR3 contains 14 residues.

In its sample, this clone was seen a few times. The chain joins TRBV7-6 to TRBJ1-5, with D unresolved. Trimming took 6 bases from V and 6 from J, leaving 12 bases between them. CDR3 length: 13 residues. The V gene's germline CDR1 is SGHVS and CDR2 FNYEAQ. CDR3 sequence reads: CASRSSGGQPQHF. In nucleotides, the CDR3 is TGTGCCAGCAGATCATCAGGCGGTCAGCCCCAGCATTTT. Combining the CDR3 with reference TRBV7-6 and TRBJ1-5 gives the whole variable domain GAGVSQSPRYKVTKRGQDVALRCDPISGHVSLYWYRQALGQGPEFLTYFNYEAQQDKSGLPNDRFSAERPEGSISTLTIQRTEQRDSAMYRCASRSSGGQPQHFGDGTRLSIL.

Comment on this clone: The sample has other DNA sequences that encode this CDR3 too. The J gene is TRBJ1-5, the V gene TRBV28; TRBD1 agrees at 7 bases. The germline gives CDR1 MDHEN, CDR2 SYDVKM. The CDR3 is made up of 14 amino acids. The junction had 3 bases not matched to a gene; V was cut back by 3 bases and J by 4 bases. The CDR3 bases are TGTGCCAGCAGTTTGGGGACAGAAAATCAGCCCCAGCATTTT. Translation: CASSLGTENQPQHF.

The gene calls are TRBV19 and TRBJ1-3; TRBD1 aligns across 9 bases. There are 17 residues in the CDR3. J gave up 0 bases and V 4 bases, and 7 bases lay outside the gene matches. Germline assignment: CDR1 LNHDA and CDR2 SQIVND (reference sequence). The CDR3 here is CASSRTGTGISGNTIYF. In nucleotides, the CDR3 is TGTGCCAGTAGTAGAACCGGGACAGGGATCTCTGGAAACACCATATATTTT. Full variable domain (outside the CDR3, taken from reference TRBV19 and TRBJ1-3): DGGITQSPKYLFRKEGQNVTLSCEQNLNHDAMYWYRQDPGQGLRLIYYSQIVNDFQKGDIAEGYSVSREKKESFPLTVTSAQKNPTAFYLCASSRTGTGISGNTIYFGEGSWLTVV.

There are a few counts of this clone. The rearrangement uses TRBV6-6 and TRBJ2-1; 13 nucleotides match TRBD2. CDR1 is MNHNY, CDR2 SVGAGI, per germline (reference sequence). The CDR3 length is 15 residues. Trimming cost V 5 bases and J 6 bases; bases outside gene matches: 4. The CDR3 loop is CASSRGLAGVNEQFF. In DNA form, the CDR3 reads TGTGCCAGCAGTCGCGGACTAGCGGGAGTCAATGAGCAGTTCTTC.